A single sample is the source of the 10 T cell receptor beta chains below, sequenced in a study of T cell repertoires in cytomegalovirus infection. These receptors are not linked to any known antigen. TCRdb re-derived calls from the reads in MiXCR, one entry per CDR3 protein. Found here are about 360,000 distinct CDR3 sequences, about 34% of them singletons; the top ten hold about 14%. Material: cultured PBMCs, obtained from culture after CMV antigen stimulation. The receptors were sampled from a human donor in good health (CMV status not recorded). Some clones in this sample may be carry-over from other donors' samples.

This clonotype was seen a handful of times. The V gene is TRBV5-1, the J gene TRBJ2-1; 11 nucleotides agree with TRBD2. CDR1 is SGHRS and CDR2 is YFSETQ in the germline V gene. This CDR3 is 14 amino acids long. V dropped 3 bases and J dropped 7; count of bases not matched to a gene: 3. The CDR3: CASSSGLAENEQFF. The CDR3 region has the DNA TGCGCCAGCAGCTCGGGACTAGCGGAAAATGAGCAGTTCTTC. Full variable domain (missing parts from reference TRBV5-1 and TRBJ2-1): KAGVTQTPRYLIKTRGQQVTLSCSPISGHRSVSWYQQTPGQGLQFLFEYFSETQRNKGNFPGRFSGRQFSNSRSEMNVSTLELGDSALYLCASSSGLAENEQFFGPGTRLTVL.

The V and J genes are TRBV5-1 and TRBJ1-1; D not resolved. The CDR3 extends over 12 amino acids. Germline CDR1 is SGHRS and CDR2 is YFSETQ. Trimming took 0 bases from V and 7 from J, leaving 7 bases between them. CDR3 in DNA: TGCGCCAGCAGCTTGGGCCACAATGAAGCTTTCTTT. It translates to CASSLGHNEAFF.

Only a few counts were recorded for this clonotype. The chain recombines TRBV24-1 with TRBJ2-3; D is possibly TRBD2 (5 bases). Germline V CDR1 and CDR2: KGHDR, SFDVKD. Trimming left V 1 base short and J 6 bases short, with 10 bases between. This CDR3 has 14 residues. The chain's CDR3 is CATSDLTGGDTQYF. CDR3 bases: TGTGCCACCAGTGATTTAACGGGCGGGGATACGCAGTATTTT.

The chain carries TRBV2 and TRBJ2-2, with D possibly being TRBD1 (6 bases). The length of the CDR3 is 13 residues. CDR1 SNHLY and CDR2 FYNNEI come from the germline V gene. The V and J ends lost 5 bases and 8 bases respectively, with 12 bases between them. In nucleotides, the CDR3 is TGTGCCAGCAGTACTCGGACAGAAGGGGAGCTGTTTTTT. Translated, it gives CASSTRTEGELFF.

This clonotype has at least ten counts. V usage is TRBV7-2 and J usage is TRBJ2-4; TRBD1 agrees at 8 bases. The trim removed 0 bases at V and 0 bases at J, leaving 10 bases unmatched. CDR3 size: 19 residues. From germline, CDR1 is SGHTA and CDR2 FQGNSA. CDR3 residues: CASSLALSAGTGAKNIQYF. CDR3 in DNA: TGTGCCAGCAGCTTAGCCCTGTCTGCCGGGACAGGAGCCAAAAACATTCAGTACTTC.

V usage is TRBV4-1 and J usage is TRBJ2-3, with 7 bases aligning to TRBD2. The CDR3 length is 16 residues. V was pared by 1 base and J by 7 bases, with 11 bases of the junction left unmatched. The germline CDR1 and CDR2 sequences are MGHRA and YSYEKL. The CDR3, as DNA: TGCGCCAGCAGCCAAGCTAAGTGGGAGGGCTTAAATACGCAGTATTTT. Its protein product is CASSQAKWEGLNTQYF.

The rearrangement joins TRBV7-6 to TRBJ2-7; the D gene is possibly TRBD1 (6 bases). In germline, CDR1 is SGHVS, CDR2 FNYEAQ. V shed 5 bases and J shed 4 bases, with 18 bases lying between them. This CDR3 contains 15 residues. CDR3 in amino acids: CASSRRAGVSYEQYF. As DNA, the CDR3 is TGTGCCAGCAGCCGCCGGGCAGGGGTGTCTTACGAGCAGTACTTC.

The chain is built from TRBV19 and TRBJ1-2, with D hard to call. Germline CDR1 LNHDA, CDR2 SQIVND (reference sequence). The CDR3 is made up of 15 amino acids. V dropped 2 bases and J dropped 4 bases, with 14 bases sitting between them. CDR3 sequence (DNA): TGTGCCAGTAGTATACGGGTCGAAGATTCCTATGGCTACACCTTC. Translating gives CASSIRVEDSYGYTF.

The V gene is TRBV7-3, the J gene TRBJ1-3; D not certain. V dropped 3 bases and J dropped 4 bases, with 16 bases sitting between them. The CDR3 consists of 16 residues. The germline CDR1 and CDR2 sequences are SGHTA and FQGTGA. The CDR3 spells CASSLGIGSPGNTIYF. DNA of the CDR3: TGTGCCAGCAGCTTGGGTATTGGGAGTCCCGGAAACACCATATATTTT.

This clonotype was counted at least ten times. V is TRBV20-1 and J is TRBJ1-5, with D maybe TRBD1 (5 bases). V lost 3 bases, J lost 6 bases, and 12 bases lay in between. Germline V gene lookup returns CDR1 DFQATT and CDR2 SNEGSKA (reference sequence). The CDR3 loop spans 13 amino acids. This CDR3 reads CSASQLQGQPQHF. In nucleotides, the CDR3 is TGCAGTGCTAGTCAGCTCCAGGGTCAGCCCCAGCATTTT.